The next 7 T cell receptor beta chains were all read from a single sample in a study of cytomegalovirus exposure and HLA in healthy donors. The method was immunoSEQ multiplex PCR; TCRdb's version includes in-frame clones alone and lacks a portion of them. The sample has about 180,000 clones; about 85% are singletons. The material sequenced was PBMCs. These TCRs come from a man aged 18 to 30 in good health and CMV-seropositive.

In DNA, the CDR3 is TGTGCCAGCAGTTTATGGAGCGGGACTAGCGGGAGAGGTGATACGCAGTATTTT. As protein: CASSLWSGTSGRGDTQYF. The chain couples TRBV28 to TRBJ2-3; 14 nucleotides match TRBD2. The CDR3 is 18 amino acids. V shed 0 bases and J 6 bases; nucleotides not matched to a gene: 8. Per germline, CDR1 MDHEN and CDR2 SYDVKM.

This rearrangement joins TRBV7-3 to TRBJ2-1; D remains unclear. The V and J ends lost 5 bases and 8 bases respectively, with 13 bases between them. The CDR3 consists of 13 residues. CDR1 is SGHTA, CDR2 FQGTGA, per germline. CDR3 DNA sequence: TGTGCCAGCAGCCCCCCAGGTATCGATGAGCAGTTCTTC. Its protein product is CASSPPGIDEQFF.

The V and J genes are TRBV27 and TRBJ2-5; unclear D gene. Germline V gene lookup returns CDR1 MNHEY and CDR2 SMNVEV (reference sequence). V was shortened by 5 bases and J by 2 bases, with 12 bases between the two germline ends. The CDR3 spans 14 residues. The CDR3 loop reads CASSPRLSQETQYF. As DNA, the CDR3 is TGTGCCAGCAGTCCTCGACTTTCACAAGAGACCCAGTACTTC.

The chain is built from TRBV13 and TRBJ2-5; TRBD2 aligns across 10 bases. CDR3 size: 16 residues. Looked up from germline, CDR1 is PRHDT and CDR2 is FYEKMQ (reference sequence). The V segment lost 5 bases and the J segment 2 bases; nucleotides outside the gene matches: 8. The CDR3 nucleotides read TGTGCCAGCAGCGCCGGGACTAGCGCCCTACAAGAGACCCAGTACTTC. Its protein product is CASSAGTSALQETQYF. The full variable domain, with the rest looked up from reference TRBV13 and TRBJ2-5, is AAGVIQSPRHLIKEKRETATLKCYPIPRHDTVYWYQQGPGQDPQFLISFYEKMQSDKGSIPDRFSAQQFSDYHSELNMSSLELGDSALYFCASSAGTSALQETQYFGPGTRLLVL.

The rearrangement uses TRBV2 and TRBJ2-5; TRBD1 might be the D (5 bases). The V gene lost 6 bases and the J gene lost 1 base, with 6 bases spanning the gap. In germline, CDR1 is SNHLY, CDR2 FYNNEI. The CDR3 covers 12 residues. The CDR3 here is CASRGLQETQYF. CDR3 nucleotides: TGTGCCAGCAGGGGGCTCCAAGAGACCCAGTACTTC.

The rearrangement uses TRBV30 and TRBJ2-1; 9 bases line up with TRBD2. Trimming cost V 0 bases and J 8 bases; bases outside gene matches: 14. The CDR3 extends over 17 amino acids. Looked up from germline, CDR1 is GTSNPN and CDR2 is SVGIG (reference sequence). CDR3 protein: CAWSVRAGGRLAYEQFF. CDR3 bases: TGTGCCTGGAGTGTACGGGCGGGAGGGCGACTAGCGTATGAGCAGTTCTTC.

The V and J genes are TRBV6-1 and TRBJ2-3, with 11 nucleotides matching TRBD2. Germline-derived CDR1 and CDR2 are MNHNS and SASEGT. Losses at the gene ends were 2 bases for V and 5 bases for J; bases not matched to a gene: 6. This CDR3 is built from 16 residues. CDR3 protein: CASSEILAGVVDTQYF. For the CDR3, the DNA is TGTGCCAGCAGTGAAATACTAGCGGGAGTTGTAGATACGCAGTATTTT.